The 23 T cell receptor beta chains given below trace back to one sample, sequenced in a study. TCRdb itself ran the RT-PCR reads through MiXCR, one entry per CDR3 protein. The table records about 680,000 distinct CDR3 sequences, 14% of them present only once. Material for sequencing was memory CD4+ T cells from blood. Receptors were obtained from a female donor in good health, serving as a healthy control.

The chain uses TRBV9 and TRBJ1-2; 7 bases align to TRBD1. Trimming cost V 0 bases and J 4 bases; bases outside gene matches: 6. The CDR3 has 15 amino acids. The V gene's germline CDR1 is SGDLS and CDR2 YYNGEE. The CDR3 is CASSVVAGGSYGYTF. The CDR3 DNA follows: TGTGCCAGCAGCGTAGTTGCAGGGGGGTCCTATGGCTACACCTTC.

V and J are TRBV2 and TRBJ1-5, with D perhaps matching TRBD1 (5 bases). Trimming pared 6 bases from V and 3 bases from J, leaving 12 bases between. This CDR3 region has 14 residues. Germline V gene sequence: CDR1 SNHLY, CDR2 FYNNEI. CDR3 nucleotides: TGTGCCAGCAGCCGGGGGATTGCCAATCAGCCCCAGCATTTT. Protein: CASSRGIANQPQHF.

V is TRBV18 and J is TRBJ2-3; D is undetermined. From germline, CDR1 is KGHSH and CDR2 LQKENI. V was pared by 2 bases and J by 6 bases, with 9 bases between. This CDR3 has 13 residues. CDR3 in amino acids: CASSPELQDTQYF. The CDR3 region has the DNA TGTGCCAGCTCACCAGAGTTACAGGATACGCAGTATTTT.

This clonotype appeared many times. This chain connects TRBV20-1 to TRBJ2-2; possible D gene TRBD1, 5 bases. Trimming shortened V by 5 bases and J by 4 bases, and 26 bases separated the two germline ends. This CDR3 is 18 amino acids long. Germline CDR1 DFQATT, CDR2 SNEGSKA (reference sequence). The CDR3 sequence is CSAPKGGFVGAGTGELFF. The DNA of the CDR3 is TGCAGTGCTCCAAAGGGCGGTTTCGTAGGGGCAGGCACCGGGGAGCTGTTTTTT.

The rearrangement uses TRBV2 and TRBJ2-5; 9 bases match TRBD1. CDR1 is SNHLY and CDR2 is FYNNEI in the germline V gene. The junction had 5 bases not matched to a gene; V was cut back by 5 bases and J by 4 bases. The length of the CDR3 is 14 residues. In DNA form, the CDR3 reads TGTGCCAGCAGTACAGGGGGCAGCGGAGAGACCCAGTACTTC. Protein sequence: CASSTGGSGETQYF.

The CDR3 DNA is TGTGCCAGCAGCTTAGGGGACATCGGATACGAGCAGTACTTC. It is translated as CASSLGDIGYEQYF. The chain uses TRBV11-2 and TRBJ2-7; maybe TRBD1 (6 bases). Germline CDR1 SGHAT, CDR2 FQNNGV. The CDR3 is 14 amino acids. The ends were cut back, 1 base at V and 4 bases at J, with 11 bases in the middle.

The sample holds a few counts of this clonotype. The J gene is TRBJ1-4, the V gene TRBV27; no firm D call. V was trimmed by 7 bases and J by 7 bases, leaving 4 bases between them. Germline values: CDR1 MNHEY, CDR2 SMNVEV (reference sequence). This CDR3 spans 10 amino acids. CDR3 bases: TGTGCCAGCAAAGGTGAAAAACTGTTTTTT. Translating it yields CASKGEKLFF.

The chain carries TRBV6-1 and TRBJ2-7, with unresolved D. This CDR3 is built from 12 residues. Trimming stripped 2 bases from V and 4 bases from J, with 6 bases between. Germline V gene data show CDR1 as MNHNS and CDR2 as SASEGT. The CDR3: CASSETVYEQYF. In DNA, the CDR3 is TGTGCCAGCAGTGAAACAGTTTACGAGCAGTACTTC.

This clonotype occurred a few times. The chain couples TRBV4-1 to TRBJ1-5, with D maybe TRBD1 (5 bases). CDR1 and CDR2 from the germline V gene are MGHRA and YSYEKL. V lost 6 bases and J 4 bases, leaving 19 bases between the germline ends. There are 16 residues in the CDR3. CDR3 sequence reads: CASRGEEGRRNQPQHF. The CDR3 DNA sequence: TGCGCCAGCAGAGGGGAAGAGGGGCGCCGGAATCAGCCCCAGCATTTT.

The CDR3 DNA reads TGCGCCAGCACTGACACCGGGACACAATACGAGCAGTACTTC. Amino acids: CASTDTGTQYEQYF. The chain is built from TRBV5-1 and TRBJ2-7; tentative D call: TRBD1 (6 bases). Trimming took off 6 bases at V and 4 bases at J, with 17 bases between the two ends. Germline CDR1 reads SGHRS; CDR2 reads YFSETQ. The CDR3 is made up of 14 amino acids.

This clonotype was observed at least ten times. This sequence joins TRBV10-3 and TRBJ2-5; possible D gene TRBD2, 6 bases. The CDR3 consists of 11 residues. Trimming removed 10 bases at V and 5 bases at J, with 11 bases between. From germline, CDR1 is ENHRY and CDR2 SYGVKD. The CDR3 sequence: CATSGAETQYF. The CDR3 region has the DNA TGTGCCACTTCGGGAGCGGAGACCCAGTACTTC.

This clonotype turned up a few times. V is TRBV20-1 and J is TRBJ1-4; D is unresolved. This CDR3 has 14 amino acids. The V gene lost 5 bases and the J gene lost 8 bases, with 18 bases spanning the gap. The germline gives CDR1 DFQATT, CDR2 SNEGSKA (reference sequence). CDR3 coding DNA: TGCAGTGCTCCGCCCGGCCTGACCGGGGAAAAACTGTTTTTT. It is translated as CSAPPGLTGEKLFF.

The CDR3 region has the DNA TGTGCCTGGAGTCGGCAGGGGGCCCAGCAGTACTTC. Protein: CAWSRQGAQQYF. The chain uses TRBV30 and TRBJ2-7; 8 bases map to TRBD1. Trimming removed 2 bases from V and 8 bases from J; junction bases left unmatched: 5. The CDR3 covers 12 residues. CDR1 is GTSNPN, CDR2 SVGIG, per germline (reference sequence).

V gene TRBV12-3 or TRBV12-4 combines with J gene TRBJ1-4; 7 bases are a match to TRBD1. V lost 6 bases and J lost 10; bases outside the gene matches: 8. The CDR3 has 13 residues. The CDR3 is CASSGQVRRKLFF. Here the CDR3 DNA reads TGTGCCAGCAGCGGACAGGTCAGGCGAAAACTGTTTTTT.

There are many counts of this clonotype. One junction end does not reproduce the germline sequence, and a read error may be involved. This rearrangement joins TRBV5-1 to TRBJ1-5; tentative D call: TRBD1 (5 bases). CDR1 is SGHRS, CDR2 YFSETQ, per germline. CDR3 length: 15 residues. The CDR3 nucleotides read TGTGCCAGCAGCTTAGGGGACGGGAGCAATCAGCCCCAGCATTTT. Residues: CASSLGDGSNQPQHF.

This clonotype was counted ten times or more. V and J are TRBV5-1 and TRBJ2-6, with D perhaps TRBD1 (5 bases). V was pared by 4 bases and J by 0 bases, with 11 bases between. The CDR3 is 16 amino acids. Germline loops: CDR1 SGHRS, CDR2 YFSETQ. Written as DNA, the CDR3 is TGCGCCAGCAGCATCCAGGGCGGCTCTGGGGCCAACGTCCTGACTTTC. Its translation: CASSIQGGSGANVLTF.

This clonotype was recorded a few times. The J gene is TRBJ2-1, the V gene TRBV7-6, with 8 bases matching TRBD1. The J segment lost 9 bases and the V segment lost 6 bases, leaving 10 bases of the junction unmatched. The germline CDR1 and CDR2 sequences are SGHVS and FNYEAQ. The CDR3 sequence is 14 residues long. For the CDR3, the DNA is TGTGCCAGCAGGGGCGACAGGGGAGTGGGTGAGCAGTTCTTC. It yields the protein CASRGDRGVGEQFF.

This clonotype showed up many times. This chain connects TRBV7-9 to TRBJ2-1, with 13 bases lining up with TRBD2. Germline values: CDR1 SEHNR, CDR2 FQNEAQ (reference sequence). The CDR3 spans 16 residues. V lost 2 bases and J lost 4; bases outside the gene matches: 2. CDR3 residues: CASSLPGLAGYNEQFF. The CDR3 DNA reads TGTGCCAGCAGCTTACCGGGACTAGCGGGATACAATGAGCAGTTCTTC. Full variable domain (remainder filled in from reference TRBV7-9 and TRBJ2-1): DTGVSQNPRHKITKRGQNVTFRCDPISEHNRLYWYRQTLGQGPEFLTYFQNEAQLEKSRLLSDRFSAERPKGSFSTLEIQRTEQGDSAMYLCASSLPGLAGYNEQFFGPGTRLTVL.

This chain connects TRBV15 to TRBJ1-2; 8 nucleotides agree with TRBD1. This CDR3 contains 16 residues. The junction had 8 bases not matched to a gene; V was cut back by 0 bases and J by 5 bases. Germline values: CDR1 LNHNV, CDR2 YYDKDF (reference sequence). The CDR3 DNA sequence: TGTGCCACCAGCAGAGATGTGGGACAGGCTCGGTATGGCTACACCTTC. It codes for CATSRDVGQARYGYTF.

The gene calls are TRBV7-9 and TRBJ2-1, with unresolved D. There are 12 residues in the CDR3. V was pared by 2 bases and J by 8 bases, with 7 bases between. Germline CDR1 reads SEHNR; CDR2 reads FQNEAQ (reference sequence). The CDR3 DNA is TGTGCCAGCAGCTTAAGCGTCGATGAGCAGTTCTTC. It codes for CASSLSVDEQFF.

This clonotype was counted only a few times. The chain joins TRBV6-6 to TRBJ2-5; TRBD1 or TRBD2 may be the D gene (5 bases each). The CDR3 spans 13 residues. Trimming took 7 bases from V and 4 from J, leaving 13 bases between them. Germline CDR1 MNHNY, CDR2 SVGAGI (reference sequence). The CDR3 DNA follows: TGTGCCAGCACGAGGGGCGCAGGAGAGACCCAGTACTTC. Residues: CASTRGAGETQYF.

This clonotype was picked up a small number of times. The V gene is TRBV7-3, the J gene TRBJ2-5, with a tentative D call TRBD2 (6 bases). The V end lost 1 base, the J end lost 5 bases, and 14 bases lay between the germline ends. Germline lookup yields CDR1 SGHTA and CDR2 FQGTGA. The CDR3 is 15 amino acids. The CDR3 loop reads CASSLMGGPGETQYF. The CDR3 DNA is TGTGCCAGCAGCTTAATGGGGGGACCTGGGGAGACCCAGTACTTC. The full variable domain, with the rest looked up from reference TRBV7-3 and TRBJ2-5, is GAGVSQTPSNKVTEKGKYVELRCDPISGHTALYWYRQSLGQGPEFLIYFQGTGAADDSGLPNDRFFAVRPEGSVSTLKIQRTERGDSAVYLCASSLMGGPGETQYFGPGTRLLVL.

The table lists this clonotype with a few counts. This chain uses TRBV5-6 with TRBJ2-5; D gene ambiguous. Trimming took 1 base from V and 5 from J, leaving 12 bases between them. Germline V gene data show CDR1 as SGHDT and CDR2 as YYEEEE. The CDR3 contains 14 residues. The DNA of the CDR3 is TGTGCCAGCAGCTTGTATACCCTCTCGGAGACCCAGTACTTC. Translation: CASSLYTLSETQYF.